This T cell receptor (beta chain) stems from a study of regulatory T cells in long-lasting Graves disease. Study results and caveats: Favoring TRBV28, TRBJ1-2 and TRBJ2-5 was a feature seen in persistent disease. It was possible that the small sample size reduced accuracy.

This clonotype was detected a few times. Its antigen is undetermined. Trimming removed 6 bases from V and 7 bases from J, with 9 bases in between. Germline V gene sequence: CDR1 LNHDA, CDR2 SQIVND (reference sequence). The CDR3 is 12 amino acids. Arm-PCR with iRepertoire HTBI primers amplified the CDR3 regions for these TCR beta libraries. TCRdb passed the multiplex PCR reads through MiXCR, listing each CDR3 protein once. The sample lists a few hundred thousand distinct CDR3 sequences; 20% were seen once. Time point of the sample: newly diagnosed GD, antithyroid drugs for less than 3 months. Researchers made the TCR library from RNA that was extracted from PBMCs.

The sequenced sample was peripheral blood mononuclear cells (PBMCs), obtained at new diagnosis, from a patient treated with antithyroid drugs. The V and J genes are TRBV19 and TRBJ2-2; D is uncertain. The receptor's source is a female donor with Graves disease. CDR3 sequence reads: CASSARVGELFF. CDR3 DNA sequence: TGTGCCAGTAGCGCAAGAGTCGGGGAGCTGTTTTTT.